This TCR beta chain is drawn from a study of T cell responses to AZD1222 COVID-19 vaccine. General study findings and limits: Targets within unmutated variant regions were reportedly found for nearly half of spike-specific TCRs.

CDR3 length: 14 residues. The germline V gene has CDR1 MGHDK and CDR2 SYGVNS. V lost 10 bases to trimming and J lost 2 bases; unmatched junction nucleotides: 11. On this clone itself: What it binds is unknown.

Clones were sequenced by immunoSEQ multiplex PCR, and TCRdb holds only the in-frame ones, with some missing. This sample has about 110,000 clones, with 90% found just once. The sequences come from peripheral blood, collected 28 days after the second AZD1222 dose. The sequence derives from an adult who received the AZD1222 COVID-19 vaccine. The J gene is TRBJ2-7, the V gene TRBV25-1, with TRBD1 matching over 7 bases. CDR3 in amino acids: CATGPWTGTYEQYF. CDR3 in DNA: TGTGCCACCGGTCCTTGGACAGGTACCTACGAGCAGTACTTC.